Described below is a single T cell receptor (beta chain) sequence and its context. Its antigen has not been determined. One base away there is no much larger clone; base qualities are not given. These data belong to a study (dated by TCRdb to the mid-2010s). General notes on the study: The origins of HIV persistence were investigated in individuals who naturally controlled HIV infection.

The library was prepared using 5' RACE. The listed sequencing device is Illumina HiSeq 2000. Through fastp at Q25 and MiXCR, TCRdb rebuilt clones from the public reads, retaining in-frame beta chains. All rows with the same CDR3 protein become a single entry with the most common DNA and genes. Counted in this sample were approximately 200 distinct CDR3 sequences; under 60% of them appeared once. Over 25% of the sample is in the top ten clones. Counted from cysteine to phenylalanine, this CDR3 has 15 amino acids. Only the CDR3 portion is preserved as DNA: 45 bases, with reading frame beginning at the first base. Relative to germline, V is 1 base shorter and J is 7 bases shorter, with 14 bases between their ends. The germline V gene (reference sequence) provides CDR1 DFQATT and CDR2 SNEGSKA.

The chain couples TRBV20-1 to TRBJ1-6; the D gene assignment is ambiguous. Sequencing was carried out using total memory T cells from blood PBMCs. The cell subset or site tag for this specimen amounts to: transitional memory CD4+ T cells. The receptor comes from a male donor with HIV. The nucleotide sequence reads TGCAGTGCTAGAGTGGAACAGATACCAAATTCACCCCTCCACTTT. It codes for CSARVEQIPNSPLHF.